This T cell receptor beta chain was sequenced for a study of Ad26.COV2.S vaccination and SARS-CoV-2 variants. Overall study: Participants got Ad26.COV2.S intramuscularly, once or twice 56 days apart.

General study points: Assessments of TCR breadth and depth may have underestimated the total T cell responses.

A word on this clone: Its matching antigen is unknown.

Sequenced by immunoSEQ multiplex PCR; TCRdb stores in-frame clones only, minus some. The table has a few hundred thousand clones, over 75% seen once. The CDR3 extends over 17 amino acids. Germline values: CDR1 SGHRS, CDR2 YFSETQ. Trimming removed 2 bases from V and 0 bases from J, with 15 bases in between. Treatment reported: some 20 received Ad26.COV2.S at low or high dose, single or two shots; several received placebo; per-sample allocation not given. After the first vaccine or placebo injection, samples were drawn on day 63. At a Boston site, the person donating was an adult of 18-55 years. This sample comprised peripheral blood, obtained in a trial of Ad26.COV2.S vaccine versus placebo. The receptor was isolated from a person aged 18-60 years who received the Ad26.COV2.S COVID-19 vaccine or a placebo. The genes are TRBV5-1 and TRBJ1-3; D may be TRBD1 (6 bases). CDR3 in DNA: TGCGCCAGCAGCTTTTACACAGGGCATCGCTCTGGAAACACCATATATTTT. Translated, it gives CASSFYTGHRSGNTIYF.